Listed below are T cell receptor beta chains from one sample, sequenced in a study of T-cell reconstitution after alpha-beta-depleted transplantation in children. TCRdb recomputed calls from the PCR reads with MiXCR, one row per CDR3 protein. The sample records roughly 4,500 distinct CDR3 sequences, approximately 25% being singletons. The sequences come from PBMCs, mostly from graft donor cells, collected 60 days after TCRalphabeta/CD19-depleted stem cell transplant. These receptors originate from a boy younger than two who had a stem cell transplant for SCID, so the T cells may come from the graft donor. Each CDR3 is given with its conserved first and last residue. The D gene is left open where the match is weak. Size values are once, few and many counts, or a class for expanded clones, and some rows have none.

v_gene	len	j_gene	d_gene	abundance	CDR3aa	CDR3nt
TRBV19	15	TRBJ1-6	TRBD1	many	CASSIVHRGLSPLHF	TGTGCCAGTAGTATCGTTCACAGGGGGCTTTCACCCCTCCACTTT
TRBV4-2	18	TRBJ2-5	TRBD1	NA	CASSPQTGGLSLQETQYF	TGTGCCAGCAGCCCCCAGACAGGGGGCCTTTCCCTTCAAGAGACCCAGTACTTC
TRBV18	14	TRBJ1-2	NA	NA	CASSPLTGDYGYTF	TGTGCCAGCTCACCGTTGACAGGTGACTATGGCTACACCTTC
TRBV20-1	14	TRBJ1-1	NA	many	CSARDPTGNTEAFF	TGCAGTGCTAGAGATCCGACAGGGAACACTGAAGCTTTCTTT
TRBV11-2	17	TRBJ1-5	NA	many	CASSLDSHRVGNQPQHF	TGTGCCAGCAGCTTAGATTCCCACAGGGTTGGCAATCAGCCCCAGCATTTT
TRBV6-5	15	TRBJ2-7	NA	many	CASTTRGRLSYEQYF	TGTGCCAGCACCACCAGGGGACGCCTCTCCTACGAGCAGTACTTC
TRBV12-3/TRBV12-4	15	TRBJ2-5	TRBD1	many	CASSPPGQAEETQYF	TGTGCCAGCAGTCCCCCTGGACAGGCGGAAGAGACCCAGTACTTC
TRBV7-2	15	TRBJ1-2	NA	many	CASSHAGLGRGGYTF	TGTGCCAGCAGCCATGCGGGGCTAGGGCGAGGAGGCTACACCTTC
TRBV10-3	14	TRBJ2-3	TRBD2	many	CATSAGVSTDTQYF	TGTGCCACCAGCGCGGGGGTGAGCACAGATACGCAGTATTTT
TRBV6-5	17	TRBJ1-2	TRBD1	many	CASRGRQGAELNYGYTF	TGTGCCAGCAGGGGCCGACAGGGGGCAGAATTAAACTATGGCTACACCTTC